This entry lists 15 T cell receptor beta chains sequenced from one sample in a study of PD-L1 blockade in urothelial cancer. Stated time point: pretreatment peripheral blood. Repertoires were generated with immunoSEQ multiplex PCR, while TCRdb's copy carries only in-frame clones and drops some. The sample records about 87,000 clones, 84% being singletons. Sequenced here: PBMCs, sampled around atezolizumab (anti-PD-L1) treatment. Receptors were obtained from a man in his sixties with urothelial cancer.

The rearrangement uses TRBV6-5 and TRBJ1-2; D is perhaps TRBD1 (5 bases). Germline CDR1 reads MNHEY; CDR2 reads SVGAGI. The CDR3 is 15 residues long. V lost 5 bases and J 0 bases, leaving 13 bases between the germline ends. CDR3 nucleotides: TGTGCCAGCAGTACGACAGATAAAGCTAACTATGGCTACACCTTC. Amino acids: CASSTTDKANYGYTF.

V gene TRBV12-5 combines with J gene TRBJ2-1; 10 nucleotides align to TRBD2. In germline, CDR1 is LGHNT, CDR2 FRNRAP. This CDR3 spans 15 amino acids. J was trimmed by 4 bases and V by 9 bases; bases with no gene match: 9. The chain's CDR3 is CASPKREGGYNEQFF. DNA for the CDR3: TGTGCTAGCCCGAAGCGGGAGGGGGGATACAATGAGCAGTTCTTC.

The V call is TRBV6-5, the J call TRBJ2-7; D remains unclear. Trimming took 6 bases from V and 3 from J, leaving 12 bases between them. The CDR3 loop spans 13 amino acids. Germline-derived CDR1 and CDR2 are MNHEY and SVGAGI. The CDR3 nucleotides are TGTGCCAGCAGCCGTACGTCGGGCTACGAGCAGTACTTC. Translating gives CASSRTSGYEQYF.

In its sample, this clone was seen a few times. This chain joins TRBV5-4 and TRBJ2-7, with TRBD1 as a possible D gene (6 bases). The CDR3 runs to 14 residues. V was trimmed by 4 bases and J by 3 bases, leaving 14 bases between them. The germline V gene encodes CDR1 SGHNT and CDR2 YYREEE (reference sequence). The CDR3, as DNA: TGTGCCAGCAGCCGGGGACCAGGGGACTACGAGCAGTACTTC. Protein product: CASSRGPGDYEQYF. The variable domain in full, completed from reference TRBV5-4 and TRBJ2-7, reads ETGVTQSPTHLIKTRGQQVTLRCSSQSGHNTVSWYQQALGQGPQFIFQYYREEENGRGNFPPRFSGLQFPNYSSELNVNALELDDSALYLCASSRGPGDYEQYFGPGTRLTVT.

This chain connects TRBV19 to TRBJ2-1, with 8 bases aligning to TRBD2. The V gene's germline CDR1 is LNHDA and CDR2 SQIVND (reference sequence). V was clipped by 0 bases and J by 3 bases; unmatched bases: 4. The CDR3 loop spans 16 amino acids. The CDR3 spells CASSIDAGGNYNEQFF. Here the CDR3 DNA reads TGTGCCAGTAGTATAGACGCGGGGGGAAACTACAATGAGCAGTTCTTC. Full variable domain (outside the CDR3, taken from reference TRBV19 and TRBJ2-1): DGGITQSPKYLFRKEGQNVTLSCEQNLNHDAMYWYRQDPGQGLRLIYYSQIVNDFQKGDIAEGYSVSREKKESFPLTVTSAQKNPTAFYLCASSIDAGGNYNEQFFGPGTRLTVL.

This clone has a single count. This sequence joins TRBV6-5 and TRBJ2-1; 8 nucleotides align to TRBD2. This CDR3 has 15 amino acids. Trimming cost V 4 bases and J 0 bases; bases outside gene matches: 2. CDR1 MNHEY and CDR2 SVGAGI come from the germline V gene. CDR3 loop: CASSLSGSSYNEQFF. The CDR3 region has the DNA TGTGCCAGCAGTTTAAGCGGGAGCTCCTACAATGAGCAGTTCTTC.

The V gene is TRBV12-5, the J gene TRBJ2-7; perhaps TRBD2 as D (6 bases). The CDR3 is 14 amino acids. V lost 0 bases and J lost 4, with 10 bases in between. Germline V gene sequence: CDR1 LGHNT, CDR2 FRNRAP. Here the CDR3 DNA reads TGTGCTAGTGGTTTGGTACGGGGGTCGTACGAGCAGTACTTC. It yields the protein CASGLVRGSYEQYF.

The chain is built from TRBV5-4 and TRBJ2-7; D gene unclear. The CDR3 loop spans 13 amino acids. CDR1 is SGHNT and CDR2 is YYREEE in the germline V gene (reference sequence). Deletions cut 3 bases from V and 3 bases from J, with 10 bases between. The CDR3 is CASSSNPRYEQYF. The CDR3, as DNA: TGTGCCAGCAGCTCTAATCCTCGCTACGAGCAGTACTTC. Using reference TRBV5-4 and TRBJ2-7 for the parts outside the CDR3, the full variable domain is ETGVTQSPTHLIKTRGQQVTLRCSSQSGHNTVSWYQQALGQGPQFIFQYYREEENGRGNFPPRFSGLQFPNYSSELNVNALELDDSALYLCASSSNPRYEQYFGPGTRLTVT.

The chain carries TRBV10-1 and TRBJ2-2; D is perhaps TRBD2 (6 bases). In germline, CDR1 is WNHNN, CDR2 SYGVQD (reference sequence). V was clipped by 4 bases and J by 7 bases, with 13 bases between them. The CDR3 runs to 14 residues. The CDR3 DNA reads TGCGCCAGCAGTGGCCCGGGAGAGGTCGGGGAGCTGTTTTTT. Translated, it gives CASSGPGEVGELFF.

The chain has TRBV5-4 and TRBJ2-3; 10 positions match TRBD2. The germline V gene encodes CDR1 SGHNT and CDR2 YYREEE (reference sequence). V shed 6 bases, J shed 6 bases, and the junction held 10 bases outside the gene matches. The CDR3 spans 15 residues. CDR3 in DNA: TGTGCCAGCACCACCCCAGCGGGGGGGCCCGATACGCAGTATTTT. It specifies CASTTPAGGPDTQYF.

In this sample, this clone turned up a few times. V gene TRBV5-4 combines with J gene TRBJ2-7; unclear D gene. Germline CDR1 is SGHNT and CDR2 is YYREEE (reference sequence). V lost 2 bases, J lost 3 bases, and 6 bases lay in between. The length of the CDR3 is 12 residues. The CDR3 DNA sequence: TGTGCCAGCAGCTTTCCGGGCTACGAGCAGTACTTC. Its translation is CASSFPGYEQYF.

This clone came up once. The V gene is TRBV7-2, the J gene TRBJ1-5, with a possible D match to TRBD1 (5 bases). Trimming removed 0 bases from V and 3 bases from J, with 9 bases in between. The CDR3 spans 15 residues. Germline CDR1 and CDR2: SGHTA and FQGNSA. The chain's CDR3 is CASSLAPTVNQPQHF. CDR3 bases: TGTGCCAGCAGCTTAGCACCGACAGTCAATCAGCCCCAGCATTTT.

The rearrangement links TRBV27 to TRBJ2-6, with a weak D call TRBD1 (5 bases). Looked up from germline, CDR1 is MNHEY and CDR2 is SMNVEV (reference sequence). Trimming cost V 2 bases and J 0 bases, with 11 bases left between them. The CDR3 has 17 amino acids. CDR3 sequence (DNA): TGTGCCAGCAGTTTAGAAGGGGTTTCCTCTGGGGCCAACGTCCTGACTTTC. Residues: CASSLEGVSSGANVLTF. Variable domain in full (rest from reference TRBV27 and TRBJ2-6): EAQVTQNPRYLITVTGKKLTVTCSQNMNHEYMSWYRQDPGLGLRQIYYSMNVEVTDKGDVPEGYKVSRKEKRNFPLILESPSPNQTSLYFCASSLEGVSSGANVLTFGAGSRLTVL.

This clone has just a few counts. The V and J genes are TRBV9 and TRBJ1-6; the match to TRBD1 covers 8 bases. The germline V gene has CDR1 SGDLS and CDR2 YYNGEE. The CDR3 is 15 amino acids. Germline trimming cut 4 bases from V and 12 bases from J; bases unmatched to any gene: 12. The CDR3 bases are TGTGCCAGCAGCCCCGACCGGGACAGGAGGGGACCCCTCCACTTT. Its translation: CASSPDRDRRGPLHF.

This chain connects TRBV5-4 to TRBJ2-5; D gene ambiguous. Germline CDR1 SGHNT, CDR2 YYREEE (reference sequence). This CDR3 has 11 residues. Trimming cost V 4 bases and J 5 bases, with 6 bases left between them. The CDR3 nucleotides read TGTGCCAGCAGCCCCGGGGAGACCCAGTACTTC. Protein sequence: CASSPGETQYF.